This TCR beta chain emerged from a study of blood T cell repertoires in COVID-19. Some clones are missing from TCRdb's copy, which holds only in-frame ones; the method was immunoSEQ multiplex PCR. The sample has under 250,000 clones, 85% seen once. This clone was observed a single time. Germline V CDR1 and CDR2: SGHRS, YFSETQ. V shed 4 bases and J 3 bases; nucleotides not matched to a gene: 11. The CDR3 is made up of 19 amino acids. The sample was peripheral blood. The source of this sequence is a woman in her sixties or seventies with COVID-19, enrolled during active disease. The V and J genes are TRBV5-1 and TRBJ2-3; 16 nucleotides match TRBD2. The CDR3 DNA sequence: TGCGCCAGCAGCCCCGCCGGGACTAGCGGGAGGGGGATGACAGATACGCAGTATTTT. It encodes CASSPAGTSGRGMTDTQYF.